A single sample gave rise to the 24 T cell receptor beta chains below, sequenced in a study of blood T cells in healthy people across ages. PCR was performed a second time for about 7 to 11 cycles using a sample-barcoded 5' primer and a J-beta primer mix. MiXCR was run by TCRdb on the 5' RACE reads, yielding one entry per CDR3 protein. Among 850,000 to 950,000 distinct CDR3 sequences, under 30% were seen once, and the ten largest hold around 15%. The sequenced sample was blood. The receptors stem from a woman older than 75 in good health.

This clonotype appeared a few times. The DNA for the CDR3 is TGCAGCACGACAGGGGCAGATACGCAGTATTTT. Protein product: CSTTGADTQYF. V is TRBV29-1 and J is TRBJ2-3; the match to TRBD1 covers 8 bases. V was pared by 8 bases and J by 4 bases, with 2 bases of the junction left unmatched. CDR1 is SQVTM and CDR2 is ANQGSEA in the germline V gene. The CDR3 length is 11 residues.

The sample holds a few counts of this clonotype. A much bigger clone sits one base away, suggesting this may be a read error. The CDR3 loop is CASRREGRSNEQYF. In DNA form, the CDR3 reads TGTGCCAGCAGGAGGGAGGGAAGGAGCAATGAGCAGTACTTC. This chain links TRBV25-1 with TRBJ2-5, with TRBD2 matching 7 bases. The CDR3 is 14 amino acids. Trimming took 6 bases from V and 11 from J; bases not matched to a gene: 15. Germline assignment: CDR1 MGHDK and CDR2 SYGVNS.

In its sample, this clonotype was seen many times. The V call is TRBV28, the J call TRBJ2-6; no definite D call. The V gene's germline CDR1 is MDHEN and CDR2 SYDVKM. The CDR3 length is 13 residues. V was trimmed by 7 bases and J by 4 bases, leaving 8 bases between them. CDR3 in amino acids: CASTSPGANVLTF. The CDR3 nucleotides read TGTGCCAGCACGTCCCCGGGGGCCAACGTCCTGACTTTC. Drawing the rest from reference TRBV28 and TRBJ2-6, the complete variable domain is DVKVTQSSRYLVKRTGEKVFLECVQDMDHENMFWYRQDPGLGLRLIYFSYDVKMKEKGDIPEGYSVSREKKERFSLILESASTNQTSMYLCASTSPGANVLTFGAGSRLTVL.

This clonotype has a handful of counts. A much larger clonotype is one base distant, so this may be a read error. Here the CDR3 reads CASSPVWGSYNEQYF. CDR3 DNA: TGCGCCAGCAGCCCAGTTTGGGGTTCCTACAATGAGCAGTACTTC. The J gene is TRBJ2-1, the V gene TRBV5-1; D gene ambiguous. The J call is doubtful: the DNA matches TRBJ2-7 better. Per the germline V gene, CDR1 is SGHRS and CDR2 is YFSETQ. CDR3 length: 15 residues.

This CDR3 is CASSSTSAYEQYF. The CDR3 DNA is TGTGCCAGCAGCTCCACTTCCGCCTACGAGCAGTACTTC. The chain links TRBV7-2 to TRBJ2-7, with D unresolved. V was cut by 4 bases and J by 2 bases, with 9 bases left in between. Germline V CDR1 and CDR2: SGHTA, FQGNSA. The CDR3 length is 13 residues.

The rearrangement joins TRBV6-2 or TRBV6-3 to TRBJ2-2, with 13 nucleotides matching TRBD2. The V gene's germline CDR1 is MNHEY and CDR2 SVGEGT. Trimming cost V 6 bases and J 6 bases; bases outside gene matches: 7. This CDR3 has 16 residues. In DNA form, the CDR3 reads TGTGCCAGCAGGCGTGGGACTAGCGGGGATGCCGGGGAGCTGTTTTTT. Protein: CASRRGTSGDAGELFF.

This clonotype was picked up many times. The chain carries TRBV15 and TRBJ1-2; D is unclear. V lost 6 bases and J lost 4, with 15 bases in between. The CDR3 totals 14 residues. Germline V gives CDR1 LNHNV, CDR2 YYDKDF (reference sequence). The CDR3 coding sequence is TGTGCCACCAGAGATAGTGGTCGTTCCTATGGCTACACCTTC. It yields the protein CATRDSGRSYGYTF.

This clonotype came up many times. The CDR3 is CASSLGTGSSYNSPLHF. The CDR3 coding sequence is TGTGCCAGCAGCCTCGGGACAGGGAGCTCCTATAATTCACCCCTCCACTTT. The chain combines TRBV4-2 with TRBJ1-6; the match to TRBD1 covers 9 bases. Germline lookup yields CDR1 LGHNA and CDR2 YNFKEQ. With 4 bases clipped from V and 0 bases from J, the junction kept 4 bases outside the gene matches. The CDR3 loop spans 17 amino acids.

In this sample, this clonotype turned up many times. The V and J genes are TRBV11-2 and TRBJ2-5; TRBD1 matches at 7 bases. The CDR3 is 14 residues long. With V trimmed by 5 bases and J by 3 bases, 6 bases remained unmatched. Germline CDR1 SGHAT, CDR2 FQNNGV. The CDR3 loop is CASSVLTGKETQYF. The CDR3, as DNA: TGTGCCAGCAGCGTACTGACAGGGAAAGAGACCCAGTACTTC.

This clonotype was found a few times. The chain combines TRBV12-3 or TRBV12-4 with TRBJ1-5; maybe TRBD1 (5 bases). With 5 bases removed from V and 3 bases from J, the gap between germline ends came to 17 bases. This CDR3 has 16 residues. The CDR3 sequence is CASSPGRGGYNQPQHF. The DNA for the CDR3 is TGTGCCAGCAGTCCCGGGAGGGGAGGTTACAATCAGCCCCAGCATTTT.

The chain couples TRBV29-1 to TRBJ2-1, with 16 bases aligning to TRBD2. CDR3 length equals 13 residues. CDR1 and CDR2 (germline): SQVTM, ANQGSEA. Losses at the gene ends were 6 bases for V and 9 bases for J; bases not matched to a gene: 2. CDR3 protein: CSVGLAGGGEQFF. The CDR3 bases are TGCAGCGTGGGACTAGCGGGGGGGGGTGAGCAGTTCTTC.

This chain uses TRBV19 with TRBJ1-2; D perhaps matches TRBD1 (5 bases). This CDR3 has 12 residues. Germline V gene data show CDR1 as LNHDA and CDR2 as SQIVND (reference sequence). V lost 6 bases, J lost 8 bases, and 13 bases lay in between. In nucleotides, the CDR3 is TGTGCCAGTAGGGGGGACGCGAGGGGCTACACCTTC. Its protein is CASRGDARGYTF.

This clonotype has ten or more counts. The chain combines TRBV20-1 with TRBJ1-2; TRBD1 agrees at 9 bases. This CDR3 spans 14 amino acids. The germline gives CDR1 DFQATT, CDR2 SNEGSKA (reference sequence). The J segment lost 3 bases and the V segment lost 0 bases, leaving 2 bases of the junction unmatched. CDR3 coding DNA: TGCAGTGCTAGAGAACAGGGGGCCTACTATGGCTACACCTTC. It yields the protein CSAREQGAYYGYTF.

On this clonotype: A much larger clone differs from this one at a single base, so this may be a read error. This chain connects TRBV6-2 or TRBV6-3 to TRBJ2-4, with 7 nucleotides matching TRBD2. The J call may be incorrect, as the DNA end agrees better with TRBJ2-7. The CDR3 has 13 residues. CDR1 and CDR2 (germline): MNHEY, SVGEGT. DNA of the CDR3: TGTGCCAGCAAGGCTAGCGGAGGATACGAGCAGTACTTC. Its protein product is CASKASGGYEQYF.

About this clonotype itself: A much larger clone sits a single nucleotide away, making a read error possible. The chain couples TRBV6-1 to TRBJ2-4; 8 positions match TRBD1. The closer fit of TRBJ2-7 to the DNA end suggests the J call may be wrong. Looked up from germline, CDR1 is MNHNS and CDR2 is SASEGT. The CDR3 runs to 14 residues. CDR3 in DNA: TGTGCCGGGACGCAAGACAGGGGATACTACGAGCAGTACTTC. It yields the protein CAGTQDRGYYEQYF.

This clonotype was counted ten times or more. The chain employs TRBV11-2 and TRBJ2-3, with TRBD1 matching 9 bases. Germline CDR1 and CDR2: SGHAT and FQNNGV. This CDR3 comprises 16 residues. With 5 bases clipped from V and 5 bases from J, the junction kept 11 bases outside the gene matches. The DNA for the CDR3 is TGTGCCAGCAGCCTGCTGGGACAGGGCCAGGGAGATACGCAGTATTTT. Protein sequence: CASSLLGQGQGDTQYF.

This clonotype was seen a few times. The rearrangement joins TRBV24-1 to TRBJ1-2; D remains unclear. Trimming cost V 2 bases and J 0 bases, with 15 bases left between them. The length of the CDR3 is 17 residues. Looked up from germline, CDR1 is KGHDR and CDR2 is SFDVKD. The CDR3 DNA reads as TGTGCCACCAGTGATTCGGGCACCAGAGGAACTAACTATGGCTACACCTTC. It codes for CATSDSGTRGTNYGYTF.

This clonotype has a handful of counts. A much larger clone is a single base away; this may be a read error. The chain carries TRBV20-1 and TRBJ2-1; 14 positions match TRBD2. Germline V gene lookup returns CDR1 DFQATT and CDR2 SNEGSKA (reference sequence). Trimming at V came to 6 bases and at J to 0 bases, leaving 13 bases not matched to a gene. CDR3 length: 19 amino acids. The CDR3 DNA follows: TGCAGTGCCCGGTCCGGGACTAGCGGGGGCCGAAGCTCCTACAATGAGCAGTTCTTC. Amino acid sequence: CSARSGTSGGRSSYNEQFF.

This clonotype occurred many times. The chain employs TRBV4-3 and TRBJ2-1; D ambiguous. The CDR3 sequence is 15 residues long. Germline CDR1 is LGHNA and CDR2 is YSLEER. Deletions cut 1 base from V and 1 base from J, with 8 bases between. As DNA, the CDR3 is TGCGCCAGCAGCCAAGCTTGGGGATCCTACAATGAGCAGTTCTTC. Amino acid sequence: CASSQAWGSYNEQFF.

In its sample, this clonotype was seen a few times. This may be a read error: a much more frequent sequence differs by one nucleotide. The CDR3 here is CASSLRQANTGELFF. In DNA, the CDR3 is TGCGCCAGCAGCTTGCGGCAGGCGAACACCGGGGAGCTGTTTTTT. V is TRBV5-1 and J is TRBJ2-2; D is undetermined. Germline V gives CDR1 SGHRS, CDR2 YFSETQ. The CDR3 extends over 15 amino acids. The V end lost 1 base, the J end lost 0 bases, and 7 bases lay between the germline ends. The complete variable domain, with remaining parts taken from reference TRBV5-1 and TRBJ2-2, reads KAGVTQTPRYLIKTRGQQVTLSCSPISGHRSVSWYQQTPGQGLQFLFEYFSETQRNKGNFPGRFSGRQFSNSRSEMNVSTLELGDSALYLCASSLRQANTGELFFGEGSRLTVL.

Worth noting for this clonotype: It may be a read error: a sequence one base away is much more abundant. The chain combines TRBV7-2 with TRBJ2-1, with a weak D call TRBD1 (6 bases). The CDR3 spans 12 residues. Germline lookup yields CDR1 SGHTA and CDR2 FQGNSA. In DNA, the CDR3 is TGTGCCAACAGCTCACAGGGTCATGAGCAGTTCTTC. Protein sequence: CANSSQGHEQFF.

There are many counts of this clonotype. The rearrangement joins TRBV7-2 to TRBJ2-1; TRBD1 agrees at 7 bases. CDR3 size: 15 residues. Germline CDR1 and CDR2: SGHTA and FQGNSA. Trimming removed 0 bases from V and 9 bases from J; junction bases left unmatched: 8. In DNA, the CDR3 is TGTGCCAGCAGCTTAGCTCCGGACAGGACCGGTGAGCAGTTCTTC. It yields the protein CASSLAPDRTGEQFF.

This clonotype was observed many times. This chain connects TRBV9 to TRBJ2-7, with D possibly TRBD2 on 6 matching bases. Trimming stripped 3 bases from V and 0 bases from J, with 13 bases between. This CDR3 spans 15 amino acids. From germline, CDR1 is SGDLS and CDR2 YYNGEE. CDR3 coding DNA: TGTGCCAGCAGCGGGAGCGGGTCCCGCTCCTACGAGCAGTACTTC. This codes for CASSGSGSRSYEQYF.

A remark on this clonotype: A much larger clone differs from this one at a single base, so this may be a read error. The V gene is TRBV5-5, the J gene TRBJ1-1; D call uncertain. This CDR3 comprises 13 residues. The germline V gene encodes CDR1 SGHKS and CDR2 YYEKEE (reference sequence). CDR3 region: CASRRKGDTGAFF. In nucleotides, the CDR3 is TGTGCCAGCAGGCGAAAGGGAGACACTGGAGCTTTCTTT.